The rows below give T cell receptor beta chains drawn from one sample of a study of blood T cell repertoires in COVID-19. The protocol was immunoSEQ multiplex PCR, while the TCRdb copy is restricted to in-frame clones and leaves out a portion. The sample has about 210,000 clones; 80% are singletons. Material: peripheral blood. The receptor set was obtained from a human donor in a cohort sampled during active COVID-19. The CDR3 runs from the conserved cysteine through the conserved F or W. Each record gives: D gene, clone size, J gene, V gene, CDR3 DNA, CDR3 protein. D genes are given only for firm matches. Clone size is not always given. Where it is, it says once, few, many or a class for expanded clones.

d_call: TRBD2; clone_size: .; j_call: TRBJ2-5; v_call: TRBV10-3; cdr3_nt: TGTGCCATCAGTTCGACTAGCGGGGGGGTTGAGACCCAGTACTTC; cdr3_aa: CAISSTSGGVETQYF
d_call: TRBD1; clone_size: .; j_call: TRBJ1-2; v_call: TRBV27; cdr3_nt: TGTGCCAGCAGACCAGGGACAGTTAACTATGGCTACACCTTC; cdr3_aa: CASRPGTVNYGYTF
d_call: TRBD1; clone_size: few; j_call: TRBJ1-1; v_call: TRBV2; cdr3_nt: TGTGCCAGCAGCCCACAGGGGCGCGGCACTGAAGCTTTCTTT; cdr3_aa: CASSPQGRGTEAFF
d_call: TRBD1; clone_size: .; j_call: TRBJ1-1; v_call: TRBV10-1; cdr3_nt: TGCGCCATCATTGTAAACAGGGGGAACACTGAAGCTTTCTTT; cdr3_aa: CAIIVNRGNTEAFF
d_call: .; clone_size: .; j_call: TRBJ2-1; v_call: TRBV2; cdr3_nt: TGTGCCAGCAGTGAAACAGGGTTTGAGCAGTTCTTC; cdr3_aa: CASSETGFEQFF
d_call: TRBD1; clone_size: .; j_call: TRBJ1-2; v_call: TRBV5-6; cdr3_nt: TGTGCCAGCAGCTTAGCCTGGGCAGGGGGCGATGGCTACACCTTC; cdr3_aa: CASSLAWAGGDGYTF
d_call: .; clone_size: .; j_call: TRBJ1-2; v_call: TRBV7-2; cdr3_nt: TGTGCCAGCAGCTTAGGGCAGCGCTATGGCTACACCTTC; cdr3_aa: CASSLGQRYGYTF
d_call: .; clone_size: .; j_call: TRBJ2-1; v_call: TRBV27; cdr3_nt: TGTGCCAGCAGTTTTCGGACAGTCTCCTACAATGAGCAGTTCTTC; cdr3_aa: CASSFRTVSYNEQFF
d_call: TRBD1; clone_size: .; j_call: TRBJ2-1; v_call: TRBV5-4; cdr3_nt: TGTGCCAGCAGCTTGCGACAGGGTAATGAGCAGTTCTTC; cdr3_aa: CASSLRQGNEQFF
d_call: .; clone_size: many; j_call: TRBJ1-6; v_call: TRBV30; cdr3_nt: TGTGCCTGGAGTTTGTTGGGGCAGGGTGGGTCACCCCTCCACTTT; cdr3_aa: CAWSLLGQGGSPLHF
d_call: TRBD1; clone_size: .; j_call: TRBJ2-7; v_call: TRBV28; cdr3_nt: TGTGCCAGCAGTTCCCTAGGGACAGGGGGTATATACGAGCAGTACTTC; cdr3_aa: CASSSLGTGGIYEQYF
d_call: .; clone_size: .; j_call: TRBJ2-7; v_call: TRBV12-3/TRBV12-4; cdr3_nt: TGTGCCAGCAGTCTCACGGGGTCCTACGAGCAGTACTTC; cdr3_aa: CASSLTGSYEQYF
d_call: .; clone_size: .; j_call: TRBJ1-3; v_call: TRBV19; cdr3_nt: TGTGCCAGTAGTAAGGGGGTTTTCTCTGGAAACACCATATATTTT; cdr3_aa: CASSKGVFSGNTIYF
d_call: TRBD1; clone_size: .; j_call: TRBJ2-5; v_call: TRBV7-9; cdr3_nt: TGTGCCAGCAGCTCTCGACAGGGAATCCCAGAGACCCAGTACTTC; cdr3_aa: CASSSRQGIPETQYF
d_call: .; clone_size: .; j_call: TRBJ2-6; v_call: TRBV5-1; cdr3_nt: TGCGCCAGCAGCTTGGCAGGGAATACTGGGGCCAACGTCCTGACTTTC; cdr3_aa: CASSLAGNTGANVLTF
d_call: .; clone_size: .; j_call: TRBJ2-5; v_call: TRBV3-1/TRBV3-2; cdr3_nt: TGTGCCAGCAACCTCGCGGGGGAGACCCAGTACTTC; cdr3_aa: CASNLAGETQYF
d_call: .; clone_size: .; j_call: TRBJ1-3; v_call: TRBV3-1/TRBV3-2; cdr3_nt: TGTGCCAGCAGCCTTGGGAGGGGGAGTTCTGGAAACACCATATATTTT; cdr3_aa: CASSLGRGSSGNTIYF
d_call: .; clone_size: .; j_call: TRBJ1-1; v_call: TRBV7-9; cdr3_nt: TGTGCCAGCAGCTTAGAGGGGATGAACACTGAAGCTTTCTTT; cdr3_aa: CASSLEGMNTEAFF
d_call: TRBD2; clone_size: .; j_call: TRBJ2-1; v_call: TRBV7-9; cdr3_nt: TGTGCCAGCGCTTTAGGGGGGAGCGGGGGCGATGAGCAGTTCTTC; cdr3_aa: CASALGGSGGDEQFF
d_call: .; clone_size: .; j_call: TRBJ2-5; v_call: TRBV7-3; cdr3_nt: TGTGCCAGCAGCAGAGACAGGCAAGAGACCCAGTACTTC; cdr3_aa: CASSRDRQETQYF
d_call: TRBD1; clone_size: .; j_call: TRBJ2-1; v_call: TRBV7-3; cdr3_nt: TGTGCCAGCAGCCTTGACAGGGAAGCCTACAATGAGCAGTTCTTC; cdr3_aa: CASSLDREAYNEQFF
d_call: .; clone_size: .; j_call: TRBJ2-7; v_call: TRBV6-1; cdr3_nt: TGTGCCAGCAGTGAAGCCACTCCTCCCTACGAGCAGTACTTC; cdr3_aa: CASSEATPPYEQYF
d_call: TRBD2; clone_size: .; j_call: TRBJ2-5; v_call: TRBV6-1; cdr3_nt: TGTGCCAGCAGTGAAAGGGCTAGCGGGATGAAAGAGACCCAGTACTTC; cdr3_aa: CASSERASGMKETQYF
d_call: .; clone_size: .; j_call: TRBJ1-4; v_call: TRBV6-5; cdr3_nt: TGTGCCAGCAGTTATCGCGGAACTAATGAAAAACTGTTTTTT; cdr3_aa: CASSYRGTNEKLFF
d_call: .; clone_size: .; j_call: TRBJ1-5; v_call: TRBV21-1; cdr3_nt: TGTGCCAGCAGCGAAGGGGGCAGGCGTGGTCAGCCCCAGCATTTT; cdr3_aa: CASSEGGRRGQPQHF
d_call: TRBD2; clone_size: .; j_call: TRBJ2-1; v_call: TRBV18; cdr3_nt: TGTGCCAGCTCACCAAGGACTAGCGGGAGGGTAGGCTCCTACAATGAGCAGTTCTTC; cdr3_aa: CASSPRTSGRVGSYNEQFF
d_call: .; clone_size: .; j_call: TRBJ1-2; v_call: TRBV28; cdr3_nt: TGTGCCAGCAGTTTTAGGGGCTATAACTATGGCTACACCTTC; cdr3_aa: CASSFRGYNYGYTF
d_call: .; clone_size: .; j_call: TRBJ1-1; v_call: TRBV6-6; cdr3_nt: TGTGCCAGCAGAGGACCCGGACAGAACACTGAAGCTTTCTTT; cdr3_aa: CASRGPGQNTEAFF
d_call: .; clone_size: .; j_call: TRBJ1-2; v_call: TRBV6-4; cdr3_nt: TGTGCCAGCAGTGAAGCTGCAGGGGAGGGCCGAGGCTACACCTTC; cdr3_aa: CASSEAAGEGRGYTF
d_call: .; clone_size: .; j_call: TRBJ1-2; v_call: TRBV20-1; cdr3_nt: TGCAGTGCACTAATCAATGGCTACACCTTC; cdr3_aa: CSALINGYTF
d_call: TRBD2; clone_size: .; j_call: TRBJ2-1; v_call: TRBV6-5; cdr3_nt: TGTGCCAGCAGTCCGGGAGGATCGAATGAGCAGTTCTTC; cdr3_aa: CASSPGGSNEQFF
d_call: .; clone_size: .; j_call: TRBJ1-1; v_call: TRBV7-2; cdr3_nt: TGTGCCAGCAGCTCCTCGAACACTGAAGCTTTCTTT; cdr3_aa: CASSSSNTEAFF
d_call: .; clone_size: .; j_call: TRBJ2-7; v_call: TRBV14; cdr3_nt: TGTGCCAGCAGCCAAGTAGGCAGGGCGGAGGAGCAGTACTTC; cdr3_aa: CASSQVGRAEEQYF
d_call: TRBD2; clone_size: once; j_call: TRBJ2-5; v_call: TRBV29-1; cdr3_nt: TGCAGCGTCGAACGGGGAGCGGGAGAAGAGACCCAGTACTTC; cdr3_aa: CSVERGAGEETQYF
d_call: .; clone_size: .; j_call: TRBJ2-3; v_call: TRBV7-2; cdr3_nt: TGTGCCAGCAGCCCGAGCCAGCAGGGCACAGATACGCAGTATTTT; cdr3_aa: CASSPSQQGTDTQYF
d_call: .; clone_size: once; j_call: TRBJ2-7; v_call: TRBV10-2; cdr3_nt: TGCGCCAGCAGTGAGGGACAGCAGCAGTACTTC; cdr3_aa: CASSEGQQQYF
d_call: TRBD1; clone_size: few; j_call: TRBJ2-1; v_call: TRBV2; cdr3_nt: TGTGCCAGCAGGGAGGGACAGGGACAATACAAGCAGTTCTTC; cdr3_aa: CASREGQGQYKQFF
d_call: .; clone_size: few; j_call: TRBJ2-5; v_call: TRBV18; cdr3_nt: TGTGCCAGCTCACCACCCTCAGAGACCCAGTACTTC; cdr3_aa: CASSPPSETQYF
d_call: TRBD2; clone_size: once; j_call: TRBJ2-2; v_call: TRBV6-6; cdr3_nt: TGTGCCAGCAGTCTCGGGCTAGCGGGAGGCGACACCGGGGAGCTGTTTTTT; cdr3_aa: CASSLGLAGGDTGELFF
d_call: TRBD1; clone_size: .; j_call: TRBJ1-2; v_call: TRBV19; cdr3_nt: TGTGCCAGTAGTATAATAACCCCCGACAGGGAAGGCTATGGCTACACCTTC; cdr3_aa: CASSIITPDREGYGYTF
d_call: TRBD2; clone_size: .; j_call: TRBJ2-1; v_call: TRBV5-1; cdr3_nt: TGCGCCAGCAGCTTGAGGGCTAGCGGTTACAATGAGCAGTTCTTC; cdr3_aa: CASSLRASGYNEQFF
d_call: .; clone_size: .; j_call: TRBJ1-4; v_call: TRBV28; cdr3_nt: TGTGCCGGACGGACTCGCGATGAAAAACTGTTTTTT; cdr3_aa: CAGRTRDEKLFF
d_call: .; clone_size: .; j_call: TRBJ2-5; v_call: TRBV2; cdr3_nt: TGTGCCAGCATCACAATGGGGCAGGGATCAGAGACCCAGTACTTC; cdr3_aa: CASITMGQGSETQYF
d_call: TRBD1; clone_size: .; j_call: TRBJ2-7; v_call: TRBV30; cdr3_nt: TGTGCCTGGGACCGGGACAGGCCTTCCTACGAGCAGTACTTC; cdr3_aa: CAWDRDRPSYEQYF
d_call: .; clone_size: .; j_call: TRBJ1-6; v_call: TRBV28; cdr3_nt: TGTGCCAGCAGTTTCGGGTTATCCTATAATTCACCCCTCCACTTT; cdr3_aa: CASSFGLSYNSPLHF
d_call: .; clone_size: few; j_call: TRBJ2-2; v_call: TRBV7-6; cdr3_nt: TGTGCCAGCAGCTCGTCGGTAGGGGAGCTGTTTTTT; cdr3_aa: CASSSSVGELFF
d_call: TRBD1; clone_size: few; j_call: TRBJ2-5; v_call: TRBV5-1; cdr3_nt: TGCGCCAGTGGACAGGGGGCAAGAGAGACCCAGTACTTC; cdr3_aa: CASGQGARETQYF
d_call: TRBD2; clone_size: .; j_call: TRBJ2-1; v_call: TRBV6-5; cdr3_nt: TGTGCCAGCAGTAACTATCTGCGGGAGGTTTTGCTCTTC; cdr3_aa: CASSNYLREVLLF
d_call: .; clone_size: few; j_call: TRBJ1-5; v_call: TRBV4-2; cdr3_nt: TGTGCCAGCAGCCAAGATCAGGTGGTGGGTAGCAATCAGCCCCAGCATTTT; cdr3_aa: CASSQDQVVGSNQPQHF
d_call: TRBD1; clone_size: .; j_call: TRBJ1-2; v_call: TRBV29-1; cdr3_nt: TGCAGCGTTGATTGGGGGACAGGGTCGATCAACTATGGCTACACCTTC; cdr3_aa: CSVDWGTGSINYGYTF